This T cell receptor (beta chain) was found in a study of regulatory T cells in long-lasting Graves disease. Sequencing libraries for TCR beta were prepared with iRepertoire HTBI primers and Arm-PCR of CDR3 regions. Via MiXCR, TCRdb re-called the multiplex PCR reads, giving one row per CDR3 protein. Of about half a million distinct CDR3 sequences detected, about 20% appear once; the ten largest clones hold roughly 14%. The CDR3 length is 16 residues. Germline V CDR1 and CDR2: MDHEN, SYDVKM. Trimming removed 6 bases at V and 1 base at J, with 17 bases between. Time point meaning: persistent/refractory GD, antithyroid drugs over 5 years with positive TRAb. PBMC-derived RNA was used for the TCR library.

The chain uses TRBV28 and TRBJ2-3, with a weak D call TRBD2 (6 bases). This clonotype was obtained from a female donor with Graves disease. Source: peripheral blood mononuclear cells (PBMCs), taken when the disease was refractory, from a patient treated with antithyroid drugs. CDR3 protein: CASSPAEAGRTDTQYF. The CDR3 DNA sequence: TGTGCCAGCAGCCCCGCCGAGGCGGGACGCACAGATACGCAGTATTTT.